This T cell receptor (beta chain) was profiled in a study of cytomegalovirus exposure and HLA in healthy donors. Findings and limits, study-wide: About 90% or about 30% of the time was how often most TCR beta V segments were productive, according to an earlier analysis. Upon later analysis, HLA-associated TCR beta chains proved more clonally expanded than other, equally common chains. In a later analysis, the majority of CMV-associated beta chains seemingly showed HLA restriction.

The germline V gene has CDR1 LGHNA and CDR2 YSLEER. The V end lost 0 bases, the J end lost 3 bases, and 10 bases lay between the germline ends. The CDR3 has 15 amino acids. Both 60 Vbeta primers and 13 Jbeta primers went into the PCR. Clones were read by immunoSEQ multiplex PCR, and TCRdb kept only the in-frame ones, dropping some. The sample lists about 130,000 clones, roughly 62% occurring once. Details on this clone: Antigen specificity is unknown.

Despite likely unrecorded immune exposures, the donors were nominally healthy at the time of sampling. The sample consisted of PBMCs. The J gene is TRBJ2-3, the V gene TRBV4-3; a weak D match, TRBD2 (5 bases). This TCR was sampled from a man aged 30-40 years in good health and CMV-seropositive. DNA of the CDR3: TGCGCCAGCAGCCAAGATAGGCCGGGGACAGATACGCAGTATTTT. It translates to CASSQDRPGTDTQYF.